A selection of T cell receptor beta chains follows, all from one sample in a study of shared clonotypes between healthy human individuals. Data came from immunoSEQ multiplex PCR; TCRdb stores just in-frame clones and leaves some out. The sample shows millions of clones, approximately 95% of them seen only once. Sequenced sample: naive CD4+ T cells from PBMCs. These receptors all come from a man between 18 and 35 years old in good health. Some clones in this sample may be carry-over from other donors' samples. Each CDR3 is given with its conserved first and last residue. A D gene is named only where the DNA matches it firmly. Only some rows state a clone size, as once, few, many or a class for expanded clones.

v_call,clone_size,j_call,d_call,cdr3_nt,cdr3_aa
TRBV5-1,NA,TRBJ2-6,NA,TGCGCCAGCTGTCCCGGTGGGGCTGGGGCCAACGTCCTGACTTTC,CASCPGGAGANVLTF
TRBV11-2,NA,TRBJ1-2,TRBD1,TGTGCCAGCAGCTCCGCCGGGACAGGGTATGGCTACACCTTC,CASSSAGTGYGYTF
TRBV28,NA,TRBJ1-5,NA,TGTGCCAGCAGTTTATCCCCCCAGAGGGTCTGGCAGCCCCAGCATTTT,CASSLSPQRVWQPQHF
TRBV28,few,TRBJ1-2,NA,TGTGCCAGCAGTACTAACTATGGCTACACCTTC,CASSTNYGYTF
TRBV6-6,NA,TRBJ2-2,TRBD1,TGTGCCAGCAGCTGGGACAGGCCCACCGGGGAGCTGTTTTTT,CASSWDRPTGELFF
TRBV10-3,NA,TRBJ1-2,TRBD1,TGTGCCATCAGTGAGCCTCTAGGGAGAGGGACAGGACTCACTAACTATGGCTACACCTTC,CAISEPLGRGTGLTNYGYTF
TRBV11-3,NA,TRBJ1-5,NA,TGTGCCAGCAGCCGCATTTTCCTAGGGATTCGAAGCAATCAGCCCCAGCATTTT,CASSRIFLGIRSNQPQHF
TRBV5-1,NA,TRBJ1-4,NA,TGCGCCAGCAGCTTGGGTCCCAAGGGAGGGCGGAAGACAAACCCTAATGAAAAACTGTTTTTT,CASSLGPKGGRKTNPNEKLFF
TRBV5-4,NA,TRBJ2-2,NA,TGTGCCAGCAGCTTGGCCCGGGAGAACACCGGGGAGCTGTTTTTT,CASSLARENTGELFF
TRBV5-1,NA,TRBJ2-7,TRBD2,TGCGCCAGCAGTACGACTAGCTACTCCTACGAGCAGTACTTC,CASSTTSYSYEQYF
TRBV5-1,NA,TRBJ2-1,TRBD2,TGCGCCAGCAGCCCAGTGTCCGGGAGGCCACGGAATGAGCAGTTCTTC,CASSPVSGRPRNEQFF
TRBV11-3,NA,TRBJ2-3,NA,TGTGCCAGCAGCTTAGGCCAGGGTAGGGCAGATACGCAGTATTTT,CASSLGQGRADTQYF
TRBV6-1,NA,TRBJ1-2,NA,TGTGCCAGCAGTGCCACAGCCTATGGCTACACCTTC,CASSATAYGYTF